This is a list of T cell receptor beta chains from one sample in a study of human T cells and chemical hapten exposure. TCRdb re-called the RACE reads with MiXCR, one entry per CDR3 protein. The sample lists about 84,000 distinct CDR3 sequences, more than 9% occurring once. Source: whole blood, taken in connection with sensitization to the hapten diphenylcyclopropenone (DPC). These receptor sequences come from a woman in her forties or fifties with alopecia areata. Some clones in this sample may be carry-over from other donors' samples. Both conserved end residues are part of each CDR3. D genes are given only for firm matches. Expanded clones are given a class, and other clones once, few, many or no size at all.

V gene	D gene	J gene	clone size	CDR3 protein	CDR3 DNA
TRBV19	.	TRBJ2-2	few	CASSPDGAGIGTGELFF	TGTGCCAGTAGTCCCGATGGGGCGGGAATTGGCACCGGGGAGCTGTTTTTT
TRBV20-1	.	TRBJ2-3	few	CSARDPGSTDTQYF	TGCAGTGCTAGAGATCCGGGGAGCACAGATACGCAGTATTTT
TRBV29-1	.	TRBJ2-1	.	CSVEDRASVDNEQFF	TGCAGCGTTGAAGATCGGGCTAGCGTAGACAATGAGCAGTTCTTC
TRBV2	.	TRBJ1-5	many	CASSDRKTGNQPQHF	TGTGCCAGCAGTGACAGAAAAACTGGCAATCAGCCCCAGCATTTT
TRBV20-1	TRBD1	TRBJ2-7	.	CSAPPGQELNYEQYF	TGCAGTGCTCCCCCAGGACAGGAACTCAACTACGAGCAGTACTTC
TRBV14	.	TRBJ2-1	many	CASSPPRLGGLYNEQFF	TGTGCCAGCAGCCCTCCCCGACTAGGAGGTTTATACAATGAGCAGTTCTTC
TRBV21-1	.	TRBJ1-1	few	CASSNSGEYTEAFF	TGTGCCAGCAGCAACTCAGGGGAGTACACTGAAGCTTTCTTT
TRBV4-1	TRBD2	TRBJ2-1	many	CASSHYAREPGEQFF	TGCGCCAGCAGCCATTATGCGCGGGAGCCGGGTGAGCAGTTCTTC
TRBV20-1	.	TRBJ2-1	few	CSAPRQRNNNEQFF	TGCAGTGCCCCCCGCCAGCGGAACAACAATGAGCAGTTCTTC
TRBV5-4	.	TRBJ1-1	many	CASSLTGNQAFF	TGTGCCAGCAGCTTGACAGGCAACCAGGCTTTCTTT
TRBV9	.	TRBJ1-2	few	CASSITTGGNHGYTF	TGTGCCAGCAGCATTACGACGGGGGGTAATCATGGCTACACCTTC
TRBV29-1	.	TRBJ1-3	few	CSVADSSGNTIYF	TGCAGCGTAGCGGACAGCTCTGGAAACACCATATATTTT
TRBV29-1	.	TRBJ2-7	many	CSAAVPGSPYEQYF	TGCAGCGCTGCCGTGCCGGGTTCTCCCTACGAGCAGTACTTC
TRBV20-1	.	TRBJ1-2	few	CSIRGAGYGYTF	TGCAGCATTCGGGGGGCAGGCTATGGCTACACCTTC
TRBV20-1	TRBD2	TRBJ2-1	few	CSASNGLDYRNEQFF	TGCAGTGCTAGTAACGGACTAGATTACCGTAATGAGCAGTTCTTC
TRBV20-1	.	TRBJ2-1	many	CSASGGPSYNEQFF	TGCAGTGCTAGCGGGGGGCCGTCCTACAATGAGCAGTTCTTC
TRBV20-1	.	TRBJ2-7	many	CSARRRLGSSYEQYF	TGCAGTGCTAGACGTCGCCTTGGAAGTAGCTACGAGCAGTACTTC
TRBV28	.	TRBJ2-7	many	CASSFRQAGEQYF	TGTGCCAGCAGTTTTCGGCAGGCCGGAGAGCAGTACTTC
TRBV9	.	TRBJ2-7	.	CASSVGPDRSYEQYF	TGTGCCAGCAGCGTAGGGCCAGACCGAAGCTACGAGCAGTACTTC
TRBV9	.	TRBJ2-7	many	CASSPRAGPYEQYF	TGTGCCAGCAGCCCCCGGGCGGGACCCTACGAGCAGTACTTC
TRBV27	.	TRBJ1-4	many	CASSLSHYRGLSVRGGPNEKLFF	TGTGCCAGCAGTTTATCTCATTACCGTGGACTCTCTGTTCGGGGGGGTCCTAATGAAAAACTGTTTTTT
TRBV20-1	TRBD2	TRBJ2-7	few	CSILAVRLGSSYEQYF	TGCAGTATACTAGCGGTACGGCTAGGGAGCTCCTACGAGCAGTACTTC
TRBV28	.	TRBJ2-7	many	CASSLWDYEQYF	TGTGCCAGCAGTTTATGGGACTACGAGCAGTACTTC
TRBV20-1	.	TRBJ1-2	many	CSARDVLGVGYGYTF	TGCAGTGCTAGAGATGTTTTGGGTGTGGGTTATGGCTACACCTTC
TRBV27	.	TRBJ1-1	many	CASREGRWNTEAFF	TGTGCCAGCAGAGAGGGTCGCTGGAACACTGAAGCTTTCTTT
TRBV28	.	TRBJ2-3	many	CASSSPMGTSTDTQYF	TGTGCCAGCAGTTCCCCGATGGGGACGTCCACAGATACGCAGTATTTT
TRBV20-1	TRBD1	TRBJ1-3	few	CSALGQGVTRNTIYF	TGCAGTGCTTTAGGACAGGGGGTTACTAGAAACACCATATATTTT
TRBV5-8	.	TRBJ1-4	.	CASNPSGSSYGKLFF	TGTGCCAGCAACCCCTCAGGGAGTTCTTATGGAAAACTGTTTTTT
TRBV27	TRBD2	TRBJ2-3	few	CASSPRLALDTQYF	TGTGCCAGCAGTCCCCGACTAGCTCTGGATACGCAGTATTTT
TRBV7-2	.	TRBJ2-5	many	CASSLEGTQRTQYF	TGTGCCAGCAGCTTAGAGGGCACCCAAAGGACCCAGTACTTC
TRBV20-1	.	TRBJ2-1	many	CSARVEGGTYNEQFF	TGCAGTGCTAGAGTTGAAGGAGGAACCTACAATGAGCAGTTCTTC